These T cell receptor beta chains were read from a single sample in a study of T-cell memory formation after mild COVID-19. TCRdb fed the 5' RACE reads into MiXCR, producing one record per CDR3 protein. The data show approximately 290,000 distinct CDR3 sequences, with around 19% seen just once and 20% to 25% held by the top ten. The sample consisted of PBMCs or a T cell subset sorted from them (not recorded which). These receptors all come from a man between 18 and 35 years old who had mild COVID-19 (a few samples of this study predate the infection). Cell type and time point are not known. Each CDR3 is given with its conserved first and last residue. A D gene is named only where the DNA matches it firmly. The listing skips clone size in some rows; elsewhere it reads once, few, many or a size class.

D gene: .
V gene: TRBV24-1
J gene: TRBJ2-1
clone size: .
CDR3 DNA: TGTGCCACCAGCTCGGGGAACTACAATGAGCAGTTCTTC
CDR3 protein: CATSSGNYNEQFF

D gene: TRBD1
V gene: TRBV12-3/TRBV12-4
J gene: TRBJ1-1
clone size: .
CDR3 DNA: TGTGCCACCAGGACAGGGAGGGCTGAAGCTTTCTTT
CDR3 protein: CATRTGRAEAFF

D gene: .
V gene: TRBV5-1
J gene: TRBJ1-1
clone size: once
CDR3 DNA: TGCGCCAGCAGGCGTCCCAGGGACACTGAAGCTTTCTTT
CDR3 protein: CASRRPRDTEAFF

D gene: .
V gene: TRBV19
J gene: TRBJ2-5
clone size: .
CDR3 DNA: TGTGCCAGTAGTATCGGACGGCCCCAAGAGACCCAGTACTTC
CDR3 protein: CASSIGRPQETQYF

D gene: .
V gene: TRBV2
J gene: TRBJ2-1
clone size: .
CDR3 DNA: TGTGCCAGCAGGGCCTATGAGCAGTTCTTC
CDR3 protein: CASRAYEQFF

D gene: .
V gene: TRBV7-2
J gene: TRBJ1-1
clone size: .
CDR3 DNA: TGTGCCAGCAGCTTAGCGAGGGGCGCGGGCACTGAAGCTTTCTTT
CDR3 protein: CASSLARGAGTEAFF

D gene: .
V gene: TRBV7-8
J gene: TRBJ2-6
clone size: .
CDR3 DNA: TGTGCCAGCAGCTTAGGGGGCAGGGGCTCGAGGGCCAACGTCCTGACTTTC
CDR3 protein: CASSLGGRGSRANVLTF

D gene: .
V gene: TRBV6-1
J gene: TRBJ1-1
clone size: .
CDR3 DNA: TGTGCCAGCAGTAACAAGAACACTGAAGCTTTCTTT
CDR3 protein: CASSNKNTEAFF

D gene: .
V gene: TRBV5-1
J gene: TRBJ2-6
clone size: many
CDR3 DNA: TGTGCCAGCAGCTTGGGCAGGTCTGGGGCCAACGTCCTGACTTTC
CDR3 protein: CASSLGRSGANVLTF

D gene: TRBD1
V gene: TRBV27
J gene: TRBJ1-5
clone size: few
CDR3 DNA: TGTGCCAGCAGTTTAACCCCAGGGGGACGCAATCAGCCCCAGCATTTT
CDR3 protein: CASSLTPGGRNQPQHF

D gene: .
V gene: TRBV7-9
J gene: TRBJ1-1
clone size: .
CDR3 DNA: TGTGCCAGCAGCTTATCTCGGGCAGGCAAGTTCACTGAAGCTTTCTTT
CDR3 protein: CASSLSRAGKFTEAFF

D gene: .
V gene: TRBV24-1
J gene: TRBJ1-3
clone size: few
CDR3 DNA: TGTGCCACCCAGAAGGCCCCTGGAAACACCATATATTTT
CDR3 protein: CATQKAPGNTIYF

D gene: TRBD1
V gene: TRBV7-9
J gene: TRBJ1-5
clone size: few
CDR3 DNA: TGTGCCAGCAGCTCAGGGGGGACGGAGCAGCCCCAGCATTTT
CDR3 protein: CASSSGGTEQPQHF

D gene: .
V gene: TRBV5-1
J gene: TRBJ1-1
clone size: few
CDR3 DNA: TGCGCCAGCAGCTTGACAGGGTCGGCGGTCGCGAACACTGAAGCTTTCTTT
CDR3 protein: CASSLTGSAVANTEAFF

D gene: TRBD1
V gene: TRBV7-9
J gene: TRBJ1-4
clone size: .
CDR3 DNA: TGTGCCAGCAGCGTAAGGACAGGGGGAGGCGAAAAACTGTTTTTT
CDR3 protein: CASSVRTGGGEKLFF

D gene: .
V gene: TRBV7-9
J gene: TRBJ1-4
clone size: many
CDR3 DNA: TGTGCCAGCAGCGGTGAAAAACTGTTTTTT
CDR3 protein: CASSGEKLFF

D gene: .
V gene: TRBV12-3/TRBV12-4
J gene: TRBJ1-4
clone size: .
CDR3 DNA: .
CDR3 protein: CASSFGTGSPLMFF

D gene: TRBD2
V gene: TRBV20-1
J gene: TRBJ2-2
clone size: many
CDR3 DNA: TGCAGTGCCAGGCGAGAGCGGGGTTACACCGGGGAGCTGTTTTTT
CDR3 protein: CSARRERGYTGELFF

D gene: .
V gene: TRBV19
J gene: TRBJ2-6
clone size: few
CDR3 DNA: TGTGCCAGTAGTGGGCCAGCCCGCGTCCTGACTTTC
CDR3 protein: CASSGPARVLTF

D gene: TRBD1
V gene: TRBV10-3
J gene: TRBJ1-6
clone size: few
CDR3 DNA: TGTGCCATCAGTGAGAACCTTACAGGGGCAAACTCACCCCTCCACTTT
CDR3 protein: CAISENLTGANSPLHF

D gene: TRBD2
V gene: TRBV6-6
J gene: TRBJ2-1
clone size: .
CDR3 DNA: TGTGCCAGCAGTCTGTCAGCGGGGGGCTCCTACAATGAGCAGTTCTTC
CDR3 protein: CASSLSAGGSYNEQFF

D gene: TRBD2
V gene: TRBV7-2
J gene: TRBJ2-1
clone size: .
CDR3 DNA: TGTGCCAGCAGCCCAGACGGTAGCGGGGGGGCCAATGAGCAGTTCTTC
CDR3 protein: CASSPDGSGGANEQFF

D gene: TRBD1
V gene: TRBV27
J gene: TRBJ2-3
clone size: .
CDR3 DNA: TGTGCCAGCGGATGGACAGGGGGATCAACAGATACGCAGTATTTT
CDR3 protein: CASGWTGGSTDTQYF

D gene: TRBD1
V gene: TRBV6-5
J gene: TRBJ1-2
clone size: .
CDR3 DNA: TGTGCCAGCACCCGGGACAGGGGGCATGGCTACACCTTC
CDR3 protein: CASTRDRGHGYTF

D gene: .
V gene: TRBV12-3/TRBV12-4
J gene: TRBJ1-1
clone size: few
CDR3 DNA: TGTGCCAGCAGTAAGGGGGACATCGTGGGCACTGAAGCTTTCTTT
CDR3 protein: CASSKGDIVGTEAFF

D gene: .
V gene: TRBV9
J gene: TRBJ1-5
clone size: .
CDR3 DNA: TGTGCCAGCAGCCCCGGCGCGGACCGCAATCAGCCCCAGCATTTT
CDR3 protein: CASSPGADRNQPQHF

D gene: .
V gene: TRBV12-3/TRBV12-4
J gene: TRBJ2-7
clone size: .
CDR3 DNA: TGTGCCAGCAGTTTAGCGGGGGCCAACGAGCAGTACTTC
CDR3 protein: CASSLAGANEQYF

D gene: .
V gene: TRBV5-1
J gene: TRBJ1-6
clone size: .
CDR3 DNA: TGCGCCAGCAGCCTGCCGGCCTCCAATTCACCCCTCCACTTT
CDR3 protein: CASSLPASNSPLHF

D gene: TRBD1
V gene: TRBV29-1
J gene: TRBJ1-5
clone size: once
CDR3 DNA: TGCAGCGTTGCCGGACAGGGAGGTCAGCCCCAGCATTTT
CDR3 protein: CSVAGQGGQPQHF

D gene: TRBD1
V gene: TRBV7-9
J gene: TRBJ1-1
clone size: few
CDR3 DNA: TGTGCCAGCATTACCAACAGGGGACGGGCCACTGAAGCTTTCTTT
CDR3 protein: CASITNRGRATEAFF

D gene: TRBD2
V gene: TRBV25-1
J gene: TRBJ2-2
clone size: few
CDR3 DNA: TGTGCCAGCAGTGGCCTAGCGGACTCGAACACCGGGGAGCTGTTTTTT
CDR3 protein: CASSGLADSNTGELFF

D gene: .
V gene: TRBV9
J gene: TRBJ2-5
clone size: few
CDR3 DNA: TGTGCCAGCAGCGAGGGGACTTCGGCGGTAGAGACCCAGTACTTC
CDR3 protein: CASSEGTSAVETQYF

D gene: .
V gene: TRBV20-1
J gene: TRBJ2-2
clone size: .
CDR3 DNA: TGCAGTGCTAGTCGGGGGGCTTCGGCCACCGGGGAGCTGTTTTTT
CDR3 protein: CSASRGASATGELFF

D gene: TRBD2
V gene: TRBV18
J gene: TRBJ2-3
clone size: .
CDR3 DNA: TGTGCCAGCTCACCACTCCTAGCGGGGAGCACAGATACGCAGTATTTT
CDR3 protein: CASSPLLAGSTDTQYF

D gene: TRBD1
V gene: TRBV20-1
J gene: TRBJ1-1
clone size: few
CDR3 DNA: TGCAGTGCTAGGAAGAGGACAGGGGGGCCCACTGAAGCTTTCTTT
CDR3 protein: CSARKRTGGPTEAFF

D gene: .
V gene: TRBV5-1
J gene: TRBJ2-5
clone size: .
CDR3 DNA: TGCGCCAGCAGCTTGGCTAGTCCGGTGGGAGAGACCCAGTACTTC
CDR3 protein: CASSLASPVGETQYF

D gene: .
V gene: TRBV18
J gene: TRBJ2-3
clone size: .
CDR3 DNA: TGTGCCAGCTCACCACCGACCACAGATACGCAGTATTTT
CDR3 protein: CASSPPTTDTQYF

D gene: .
V gene: TRBV27
J gene: TRBJ1-2
clone size: .
CDR3 DNA: TGTGCCAGCAGTTTTCCAGGATCGGATGGCTACACCTTC
CDR3 protein: CASSFPGSDGYTF

D gene: TRBD2
V gene: TRBV20-1
J gene: TRBJ2-3
clone size: many
CDR3 DNA: TGCAGTGCTCTGACTGGGCGCGGGGGGGCCGATACGCAGTATTTT
CDR3 protein: CSALTGRGGADTQYF

D gene: TRBD1
V gene: TRBV6-2/TRBV6-3
J gene: TRBJ2-3
clone size: .
CDR3 DNA: TGTGCCAGCAGTTCTCCCGGGACAGGGATTAGCACAGATACGCAGTATTTT
CDR3 protein: CASSSPGTGISTDTQYF

D gene: .
V gene: TRBV7-2
J gene: TRBJ2-2
clone size: .
CDR3 DNA: TGTGCCAGCAGCTCGTCAGGGACCGGGGAGCTGTTTTTT
CDR3 protein: CASSSSGTGELFF

D gene: .
V gene: TRBV7-3
J gene: TRBJ1-1
clone size: .
CDR3 DNA: TGTGCCAGCAGCGCCCGGCCTTTCACTGAAGCTTTCTTT
CDR3 protein: CASSARPFTEAFF

D gene: TRBD1
V gene: TRBV12-3/TRBV12-4
J gene: TRBJ2-7
clone size: few
CDR3 DNA: TGTGCCAGCACCGGTAGGGGGACAGGGACCTACGAGCAGTACTTC
CDR3 protein: CASTGRGTGTYEQYF

D gene: .
V gene: TRBV7-6
J gene: TRBJ2-3
clone size: few
CDR3 DNA: TGTGCCAGCAGCTTAGCGGGGGGCTACACAGATACGCAGTATTTT
CDR3 protein: CASSLAGGYTDTQYF

D gene: TRBD2
V gene: TRBV11-2
J gene: TRBJ2-1
clone size: few
CDR3 DNA: TGTGCCAGCAGCTTAGGAGGTAGCGGGGGATACAATGAGCAGTTCTTC
CDR3 protein: CASSLGGSGGYNEQFF

D gene: TRBD2
V gene: TRBV5-1
J gene: TRBJ2-1
clone size: .
CDR3 DNA: TGCGCCAGCAGCTCATTAGCGGGGGGGCCTGACAATGAGCAGTTCTTC
CDR3 protein: CASSSLAGGPDNEQFF

D gene: .
V gene: TRBV19
J gene: TRBJ2-3
clone size: .
CDR3 DNA: TGTGCCAGTTTCGACAGCCCAGATACGCAGTATTTT
CDR3 protein: CASFDSPDTQYF

D gene: .
V gene: TRBV12-3/TRBV12-4
J gene: TRBJ2-1
clone size: .
CDR3 DNA: TGTGCCAGCAGGGTTCAGGCGCAGGAGTTCTTC
CDR3 protein: CASRVQAQEFF

D gene: .
V gene: TRBV11-2
J gene: TRBJ1-4
clone size: .
CDR3 DNA: TGTGCCAGCAGCTCGAATAGGGACAAACTGTTTTTT
CDR3 protein: CASSSNRDKLFF

D gene: .
V gene: TRBV20-1
J gene: TRBJ1-1
clone size: .
CDR3 DNA: TGCAGTGCTGTGGGGGACGGGGACACTGAAGCTTTCTTT
CDR3 protein: CSAVGDGDTEAFF

D gene: TRBD2
V gene: TRBV2
J gene: TRBJ2-5
clone size: .
CDR3 DNA: TGTGCCAGCCTAGCGGGGGGCTGGACCCAGTACTTC
CDR3 protein: CASLAGGWTQYF

D gene: .
V gene: TRBV7-2
J gene: TRBJ1-6
clone size: .
CDR3 DNA: TGTGCCAGCAGCTTGACCGGCCCCCGAATCAATTCACCCCTCCACTTT
CDR3 protein: CASSLTGPRINSPLHF

D gene: .
V gene: TRBV10-3
J gene: TRBJ2-5
clone size: few
CDR3 DNA: TGTGCCATCAGACCCGGGGAGACGAACGGGGAGACCCAGTACTTC
CDR3 protein: CAIRPGETNGETQYF